The clone carrying this T cell receptor beta chain showed up just a few times. Antigen specificity is unknown. This record comes from a study of T cells after yellow fever vaccination. Overall study results and limits: Booster sampling recovered most clones from primary vaccination (less than 97% CD4, approximately 90% CD8). A small proportion of clonotypes was detected in both the CD4 and CD8 compartments. A faster peak, day 5 versus 15, was reached by the weaker secondary response.

Each CDR3 protein gets one entry after TCRdb re-called the 5' RACE reads with MiXCR. The sample lists about 350,000 distinct CDR3 sequences, around 13% seen once, with 3.2% in the top ten. Sequenced material: CD4+ T cells sorted from PBMCs, taken 15 days after the yellow fever booster vaccination. The TCR sequence derives from a man aged 18 to 30 who received the YFV17D yellow fever vaccine.

The CDR3 coding sequence is TGTGCCACCAGCAGAGAGCGGACAGGGGTGACCGGGGAGCTGTTTTTT. Amino acid sequence: CATSRERTGVTGELFF. The chain is built from TRBV15 and TRBJ2-2; 9 bases line up with TRBD1. V gave up 0 bases and J gave up 5 bases; unmatched junction bases: 4. CDR3 size: 16 residues. From germline, CDR1 is LNHNV and CDR2 YYDKDF (reference sequence). The whole variable domain, filled in from reference TRBV15 and TRBJ2-2, reads DAMVIQNPRYQVTQFGKPVTLSCSQTLNHNVMYWYQQKSSQAPKLLFHYYDKDFNNEADTPDNFQSRRPNTSFCFLDIRSPGLGDTAMYLCATSRERTGVTGELFFGEGSRLTVL.